This T cell receptor beta chain came from a study of cytomegalovirus exposure and HLA in healthy donors. As for the study in general: In a later analysis, the roughly 120 validation repertoires were reported to have used the same platform as the roughly 670 first-cohort repertoires.

Study-wide findings and caveats: The study labeled under 200 TCR beta chains cytomegalovirus-associated. That first-cohort TCR clusters tended to co-occur in the 90 to 150 validation repertoires was found in a later analysis.

As for this clone: Antigen unknown.

Sequencing used immunoSEQ multiplex PCR; TCRdb keeps in-frame clones, though not all of them. The table includes 110,000 or so clones, approximately 87% detected once. Donors were drawn from the approximately 120-subject validation cohort, separate from the roughly 700-subject first cohort. The sequence was collected from a woman aged 30 to 39 in good health and CMV-seronegative. Sequencing was carried out using PBMCs.

The CDR3 protein is CASSFNTGGDFMNTEAFF. DNA of the CDR3: TGTGCCAGCAGCTTCAACACCGGGGGGGATTTCATGAACACTGAAGCTTTCTTT. The chain carries TRBV7-6 and TRBJ1-1; the D gene is possibly TRBD1 (5 bases). Trimming shortened V by 3 bases and J by 0 bases, and 20 bases separated the two germline ends. Per germline, CDR1 SGHVS and CDR2 FNYEAQ. CDR3 length: 18 residues.